This T cell receptor beta chain was captured by sequencing in a study of T cell responses to AZD1222 COVID-19 vaccine. On this clone: Its target is not known.

The protocol was immunoSEQ multiplex PCR, while the TCRdb copy is restricted to in-frame clones and leaves out a portion. The sample lists approximately 150,000 clones, more than 85% occurring once. The CDR3 covers 14 residues. Trimming at V came to 5 bases and at J to 5 bases, leaving 6 bases not matched to a gene. Germline CDR1 reads MNHEY; CDR2 reads SVGAGI. Study outcomes and limitations: The study sampled repertoires only after the peak T cell response. There were vaccine-associated CD4 TCRs across spike, dominant at 160-218 and 743-854. Spike-specific TCR breadth and depth rose after two AZD1222 doses. Clonal diversity was possibly underestimated, and the donors were mostly white British, with more females.

Material: peripheral blood, obtained on day 0 of MenACWY control vaccination. This chain connects TRBV6-5 to TRBJ1-1, with TRBD1 matching over 9 bases. The clonotype was recovered from an adult in good health. The CDR3 bases are TGTGCCAGCAGTCTACAGGGGGCGTCAACTGAAGCTTTCTTT. Protein sequence: CASSLQGASTEAFF.